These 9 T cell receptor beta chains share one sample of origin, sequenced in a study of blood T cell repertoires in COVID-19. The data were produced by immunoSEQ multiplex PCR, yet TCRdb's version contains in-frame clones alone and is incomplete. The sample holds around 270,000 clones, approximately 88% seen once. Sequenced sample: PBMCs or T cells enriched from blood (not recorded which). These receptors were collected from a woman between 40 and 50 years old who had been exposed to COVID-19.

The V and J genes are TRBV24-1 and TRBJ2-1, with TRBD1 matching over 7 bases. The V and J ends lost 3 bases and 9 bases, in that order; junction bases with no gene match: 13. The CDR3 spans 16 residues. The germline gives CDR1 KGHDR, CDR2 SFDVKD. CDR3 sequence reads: CATSDPKGARASEQFF. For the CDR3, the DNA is TGTGCCACCAGTGATCCGAAGGGGGCGCGAGCTAGTGAGCAGTTCTTC.

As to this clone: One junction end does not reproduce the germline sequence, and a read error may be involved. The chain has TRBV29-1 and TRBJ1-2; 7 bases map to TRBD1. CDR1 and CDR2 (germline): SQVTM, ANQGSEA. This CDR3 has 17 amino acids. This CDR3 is CSVEDYRGLLRVSFLHF. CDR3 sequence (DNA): TGCAGCGTTGAAGATTATAGGGGGCTTCTCCGAGTCTCTTTCCTTCATTTC.

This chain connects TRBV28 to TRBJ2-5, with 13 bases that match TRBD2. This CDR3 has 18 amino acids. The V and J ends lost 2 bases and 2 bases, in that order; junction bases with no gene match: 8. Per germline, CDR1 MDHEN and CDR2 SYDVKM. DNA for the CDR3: TGTGCCAGCAGTTTAAGACTAGCGGGAGGCCGCTCTCAAGAGACCCAGTACTTC. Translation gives CASSLRLAGGRSQETQYF.

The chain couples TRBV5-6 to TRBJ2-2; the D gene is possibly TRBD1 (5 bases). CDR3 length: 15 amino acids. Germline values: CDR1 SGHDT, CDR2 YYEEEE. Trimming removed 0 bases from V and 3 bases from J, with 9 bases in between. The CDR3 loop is CASSLVSGHTGELFF. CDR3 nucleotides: TGTGCCAGCAGCTTGGTGTCAGGGCACACCGGGGAGCTGTTTTTT. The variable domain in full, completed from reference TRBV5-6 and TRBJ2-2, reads DAGVTQSPTHLIKTRGQQVTLRCSPKSGHDTVSWYQQALGQGPQFIFQYYEEEERQRGNFPDRFSGHQFPNYSSELNVNALLLGDSALYLCASSLVSGHTGELFFGEGSRLTVL.

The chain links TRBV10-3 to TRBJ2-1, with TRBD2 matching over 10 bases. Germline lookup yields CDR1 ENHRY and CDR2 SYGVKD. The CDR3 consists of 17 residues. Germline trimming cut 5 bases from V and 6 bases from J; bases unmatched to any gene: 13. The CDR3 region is CAISTPILAGVANEQFF. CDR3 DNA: TGTGCCATCAGTACCCCAATTCTAGCGGGAGTAGCCAATGAGCAGTTCTTC.

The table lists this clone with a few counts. CDR3 loop: CASSLSRNNEKLFF. The CDR3 DNA reads TGTGCCAGCAGTTTATCCAGGAACAATGAAAAACTGTTTTTT. V gene TRBV6-5 combines with J gene TRBJ1-4, with D unclear. This CDR3 is 14 amino acids long. V gave up 4 bases and J gave up 5 bases, with 11 bases separating them. From germline, CDR1 is MNHEY and CDR2 SVGAGI.

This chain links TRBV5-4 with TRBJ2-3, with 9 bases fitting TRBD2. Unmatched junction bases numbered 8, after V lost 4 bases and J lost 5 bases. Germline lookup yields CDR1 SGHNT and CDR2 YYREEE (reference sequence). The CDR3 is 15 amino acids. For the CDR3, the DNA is TGTGCCAGCAGCCCCTTGGGTAGCGGGAGAGATACGCAGTATTTT. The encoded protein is CASSPLGSGRDTQYF.

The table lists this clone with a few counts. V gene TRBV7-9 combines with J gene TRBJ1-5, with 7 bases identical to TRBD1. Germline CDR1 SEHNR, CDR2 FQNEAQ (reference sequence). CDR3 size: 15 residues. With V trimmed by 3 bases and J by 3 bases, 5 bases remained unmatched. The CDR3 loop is CASSLTTGLNQPQHF. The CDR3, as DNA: TGTGCCAGCAGCTTGACGACAGGGCTCAATCAGCCCCAGCATTTT.

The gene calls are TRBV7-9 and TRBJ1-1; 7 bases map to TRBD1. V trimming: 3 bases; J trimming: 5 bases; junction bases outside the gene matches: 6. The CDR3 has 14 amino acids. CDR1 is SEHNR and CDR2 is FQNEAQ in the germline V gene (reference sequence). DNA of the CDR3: TGTGCCAGCAGCTTTGCCTCAGGGGGAACTGAAGCTTTCTTT. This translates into CASSFASGGTEAFF. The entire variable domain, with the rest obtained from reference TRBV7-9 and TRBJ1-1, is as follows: DTGVSQNPRHKITKRGQNVTFRCDPISEHNRLYWYRQTLGQGPEFLTYFQNEAQLEKSRLLSDRFSAERPKGSFSTLEIQRTEQGDSAMYLCASSFASGGTEAFFGQGTRLTVV.